This T cell receptor (beta chain) comes out of a study of blood T cell repertoires in COVID-19. Turning to the study itself: Italy, Spain and the United States were the sources of the convalescent and acute COVID-19 samples. Sample material is recorded as cDNA or gDNA derived from T cells, B-cell-depleted T cells, or PBMCs.

The CDR3 sequence is 14 residues long. Germline CDR1 reads SNHLY; CDR2 reads FYNNEI. The germline V and J ends were trimmed by 0 bases and 8 bases, with 8 bases remaining between them. As handled by the study authors: Estimates of nucleated cell counts were drawn from the amplification of reference gene primers. Some clones are missing from TCRdb's copy, which holds only in-frame ones; the method was immunoSEQ multiplex PCR. That table supplies the V and J calls and clone size; D and trimming were determined from the DNA. The sample includes about 140,000 clones, 65% to 90% of them seen just once. Sequenced material: peripheral blood. The V and J genes are TRBV2 and TRBJ1-6; no definite D call. The TCR was taken from a man aged 45-60 years with acute or convalescent COVID-19. CDR3 nucleotides: TGTGCCAGCAGTGAAGCGAGTCCTTATTCACCCCTCCACTTT. This encodes CASSEASPYSPLHF.